This TCR beta chain was captured in a study of cytomegalovirus exposure and HLA in healthy donors. Overall study findings and caveats: Follow-up analysis seemed to connect common viral pathogens with several of the most significant clusters identified. The investigators catalogued 150 to 200 TCR beta chains as cytomegalovirus-associated.

Germline V gene lookup returns CDR1 SGHTA and CDR2 FQGNSA. The ends lost 1 base at V and 5 bases at J; junction bases unmatched: 9. The CDR3 has 16 amino acids. PCR was performed using 60 Vbeta and 13 Jbeta primers. The table came from immunoSEQ multiplex PCR; TCRdb's copy has only in-frame clones and leaves some out. The sample includes about 180,000 clones, about four fifths of them seen just once. Concerning this clone: What it binds is not known.

V and J are TRBV7-2 and TRBJ2-3; the match to TRBD2 covers 7 bases. This TCR was recovered from a woman aged 25 to 39 in good health and CMV-seronegative. Sequenced material: PBMCs. In DNA form, the CDR3 reads TGTGCCAGCAGCTTAGTAGGTACGGGGGGAGGAGATACGCAGTATTTT. It translates to CASSLVGTGGGDTQYF.